This T cell receptor beta chain was identified in a study of early T cells in non-severe SARS-CoV-2 infection. Points from the study as a whole: There was a bias toward anti-spike CD8 responses in VDJdb matching, which missed private and CD4 specificities.

Attached unique molecular identifiers marked individual cDNA molecules. TCRdb re-analysed the 5' RACE reads in MiXCR, keeping a single row per CDR3 protein. The table includes about 80,000 distinct CDR3 sequences, roughly 12% detected once. This clonotype was counted ten times or more. Its antigen remains unidentified. This CDR3 contains 14 residues. Looked up from germline, CDR1 is LGHNA and CDR2 is YNFKEQ. Trimming cost V 2 bases and J 8 bases, with 15 bases left between them. Source: whole blood, taken at baseline. The origin of this receptor is an adult who was a healthcare worker with PCR-confirmed SARS-CoV-2 infection or an uninfected control (not recorded which). The donor label of this sample is uncertain. J is TRBJ1-2 and V is TRBV4-2, with D hard to call. In DNA form, the CDR3 reads TGTGCCAGCAGCCAAAGACAACACGCTAAAGGCTACACCTTC. Translation: CASSQRQHAKGYTF.